This note documents a single T cell receptor beta chain sequence. What antigen it recognizes has not been identified. Nothing much larger sits one base from this clone, and base qualities are not available. The instrument was an Illumina NovaSeq 6000. TCR cDNA was synthesized by 5'RACE template switching, through which a universal primer site and unique molecular identifiers were introduced. cDNA synthesis was primed from both the TCR alpha and TCR beta constant segments. Library amplification involved two PCR steps, and the second step added sample barcodes and sequencing adapters. Libraries were sequenced on Illumina HiSeq 2500 (2x100 bp) or NovaSeq (2x150 bp). Concerning the study's data processing: Demultiplexing of reads and collapsing into UMI consensus sequences were performed with MIGEC, and V(D)J alignment was carried out with MiXCR. Vaccine-responding clonotypes were identified with edgeR using replicate PBMC samples, with FDR below 0.01 and a log2 fold change above 5 up to day 15 being required. Each bulk clonotype was labeled CD4 or CD8 based on which sequenced repertoire, CD4 or CD8, contained the clonotype at higher abundance. The public reads were quality trimmed at Q25 with fastp and then assembled into clones with MiXCR by TCRdb, keeping productive beta chains. Rows are unified per CDR3 protein, each entry keeping the most common DNA and genes. The authors' filters were not applied to this entry. The sample table contains hundreds of thousands of distinct CDR3 sequences; only one count was recorded for approximately 4% of them. Together, the top ten hold around 24% of the sample.

Inclusive of the bounding cysteine and phenylalanine, the CDR3 is 15 residues long. The sequence is cut down to CDR3 DNA, 45 bases in frame from base 1. The germline V gene (reference sequence) yields MNHEY for CDR1 and SMNVEV for CDR2. Trimming leaves V shorter by 2 bases and J shorter by 6 bases, with the junction holding 1 base beyond the gene matches. The intended sense of this specimen's treatment or condition label: live attenuated yellow fever vaccine strain. At every blood-draw timepoint, two biological replicates of bulk PBMCs were collected. PBMCs were isolated from peripheral blood using a standard Ficoll-Paque protocol. RNA was extracted with TriZol from bulk PBMCs, CD4 and CD8 fractions, and dextramer-positive and dextramer-negative fractions. This sample was taken from a study of T cells after yellow fever vaccination (dated 2019 in TCRdb). Regarding the complete study: Libraries from fractions with low cell numbers were prepared with the SMART-Seq v4 Ultra Low Input RNA kit. The cohort comprised two healthy male donors, one aged 18 to 30 and one aged 30 to 39 years. Bulk PBMC replicates and cell subsets were isolated from blood drawn at multiple timepoints before and after both primary and secondary immunization. To follow T-cell clones before and after both primary and booster YFV17D yellow fever vaccination, bulk TCR alpha and beta repertoires underwent longitudinal sequencing. What the authors observed across the whole study: After the booster, most of the clones that had expanded following primary vaccination were detected again (almost 98% of CD4 and more than 85% of CD8), which suggests that memory was broadly maintained. A small share of clonotypes occurred in both CD4 and CD8 compartments, likely arising from convergent recombination. Because only two donors were included in the study, the extent to which the findings can be generalized is limited. The secondary T-cell response was found to be weaker but faster than the primary response, with a peak reached on day 5 rather than on day 15. Computational filtering was needed because FACS-sorted repertoires could contain abundant contaminating clonotypes from the bulk population.

The clonotype originates from a man aged 18 to 29 who received the YFV17D yellow fever vaccine. This sequence uses TRBV27 and TRBJ2-4, with TRBD2 matching 13 junction bases. The sample in question was PBMCs, obtained 5 days after the yellow fever booster vaccination. The CDR3 in this case is CASSLTSGGGNIQYF. The DNA sequence is as follows: TGTGCCAGCAGTTTAACTAGCGGGGGGGGAAACATTCAGTACTTC.